These 30 T cell receptor beta chains were sequenced from one sample in a study of blood T cell repertoires in COVID-19. The protocol was immunoSEQ multiplex PCR, while the TCRdb copy is restricted to in-frame clones and leaves out a portion. This sample has about 250,000 clones, with approximately 85% found just once. Sequencing input: peripheral blood. These receptors all stem from a man aged 50-59 years with active or convalescent COVID-19.

This clone appeared once. The V and J genes are TRBV7-2 and TRBJ2-7; D possibly corresponds to TRBD2 (5 bases). V was cut by 0 bases and J by 7 bases, with 7 bases left in between. In germline, CDR1 is SGHTA, CDR2 FQGNSA. The CDR3 has 12 residues. In nucleotides, the CDR3 is TGTGCCAGCAGCTTAGCAGGGAGAGAGCAGTACTTC. The encoded protein is CASSLAGREQYF.

The chain couples TRBV6-5 to TRBJ1-2; 8 bases line up with TRBD1. From germline, CDR1 is MNHEY and CDR2 SVGAGI. V shed 5 bases, J shed 3 bases, and the junction held 2 bases outside the gene matches. CDR3 size: 13 residues. This CDR3 is CASSHRGDYGYTF. The CDR3, as DNA: TGTGCCAGCAGTCACAGGGGGGACTATGGCTACACCTTC.

This clone has more than one count but fewer than ten. The V gene is TRBV7-9, the J gene TRBJ2-1, with a weak D call TRBD2 (5 bases). V lost 1 base to trimming and J lost 7 bases, with 14 bases between them. The CDR3 extends over 15 amino acids. The germline CDR1 and CDR2 sequences are SEHNR and FQNEAQ (reference sequence). CDR3 nucleotides: TGTGCCAGCAGCTTAGGGACTGTTATCCGGAATGAGCAGTTCTTC. This gives the protein CASSLGTVIRNEQFF.

V gene TRBV9 combines with J gene TRBJ1-3, with TRBD1 matching 7 bases. This CDR3 comprises 16 residues. Germline V gene sequence: CDR1 SGDLS, CDR2 YYNGEE. Losses at the gene ends were 4 bases for V and 1 base for J; bases not matched to a gene: 8. The CDR3 is CASSPRDRESGNTIYF. The CDR3 nucleotides read TGTGCCAGCAGCCCCCGGGACAGAGAATCTGGAAACACCATATATTTT.

This rearrangement joins TRBV9 to TRBJ2-1, with TRBD2 matching over 14 bases. V trimming: 4 bases; J trimming: 8 bases; junction bases outside the gene matches: 8. Germline V gene sequence: CDR1 SGDLS, CDR2 YYNGEE. This CDR3 comprises 16 residues. For the CDR3, the DNA is TGTGCCAGCAGCCCCGGGACTAGCGGGAGTAACGATGAGCAGTTCTTC. Translation: CASSPGTSGSNDEQFF.

This chain uses TRBV10-3 with TRBJ1-3, with D uncertain. The CDR3 contains 16 residues. The germline CDR1 and CDR2 sequences are ENHRY and SYGVKD. The ends were cut back, 6 bases at V and 0 bases at J, with 15 bases in the middle. CDR3 region: CAISQTDWSSGNTIYF. DNA of the CDR3: TGTGCCATCAGCCAAACGGACTGGAGCTCTGGAAACACCATATATTTT.

The rearrangement joins TRBV21-1 to TRBJ2-7; the tabulated D call, TRBD2, remains unverified against the DNA. TRBV21-1 is shown as a pseudogene. The CDR3 runs to 16 residues. For the CDR3, the DNA is TGTGCCAGCAGCGGAGGACTAGCGGGAGCCTCGAGGGAGCAGTACTTC. Translating gives CASSGGLAGASREQYF.

The chain employs TRBV9 and TRBJ1-1; the D is unclear. CDR1 and CDR2 (germline): SGDLS, YYNGEE. The length of the CDR3 is 16 residues. V gave up 4 bases and J gave up 1 base, with 17 bases separating them. This chain's CDR3 is CASSSGWGRGNTEAFF. The CDR3 nucleotides are TGTGCCAGCAGCAGCGGGTGGGGTCGGGGGAACACTGAAGCTTTCTTT.

The chain is built from TRBV21-1 and TRBJ2-1; the D call of TRBD2 is as the table states it, not checked on the DNA. TRBV21-1 is noted as a pseudogene. The CDR3 length is 22 residues. CDR3 loop: CASSKHGGPGTSGRALYNEQFF. CDR3 in DNA: TGTGCCAGCAGCAAACATGGGGGGCCCGGGACTAGCGGGAGGGCCCTTTACAATGAGCAGTTCTTC.

The chain joins TRBV9 to TRBJ2-5, with TRBD1 matching over 8 bases. The CDR3 consists of 14 residues. The germline gives CDR1 SGDLS, CDR2 YYNGEE. V lost 4 bases, J lost 2 bases, and 4 bases stayed unmatched. The CDR3 sequence is CASSPRTGQETQYF. In DNA, the CDR3 is TGTGCCAGCAGCCCTCGGACAGGGCAAGAGACCCAGTACTTC.

The table lists this clone with a few counts. J is TRBJ2-1 and V is TRBV7-9; 8 bases match TRBD2. The CDR3 has 16 amino acids. Germline lookup yields CDR1 SEHNR and CDR2 FQNEAQ (reference sequence). V trimming: 4 bases; J trimming: 7 bases; junction bases outside the gene matches: 12. The CDR3 loop reads CASSSGELAVHNEQFF. CDR3 nucleotides: TGTGCCAGCAGCTCCGGGGAACTAGCGGTTCATAATGAGCAGTTCTTC.

This clone has just one count. DNA of the CDR3: TGTGCCAGCTCACCACCTGTGAGATACGAGCAGTACTTC. This codes for CASSPPVRYEQYF. The V call is TRBV18, the J call TRBJ2-7; no clear D gene. From germline, CDR1 is KGHSH and CDR2 LQKENI. The CDR3 length is 13 residues. V shed 0 bases and J shed 4 bases, with 7 bases lying between them.

This clone was seen a handful of times. The chain links TRBV5-1 to TRBJ1-4; 8 nucleotides agree with TRBD1. Germline V gene data show CDR1 as SGHRS and CDR2 as YFSETQ. CDR3 size: 16 residues. Trimming cost V 5 bases and J 3 bases; bases outside gene matches: 9. CDR3 DNA sequence: TGCGCCAGCAGTTACAGGACAGGGTCGTCTAATGAAAAACTGTTTTTT. Encoded protein: CASSYRTGSSNEKLFF.

The chain is built from TRBV28 and TRBJ1-5, with a weak D call TRBD1 (5 bases). The germline gives CDR1 MDHEN, CDR2 SYDVKM. The CDR3 has 14 residues. Trimming pared 3 bases from V and 5 bases from J, leaving 11 bases between. The chain's CDR3 is CASSLQGRYQPQHF. The CDR3 region has the DNA TGTGCCAGCAGTTTGCAGGGTCGTTATCAGCCCCAGCATTTT.

This sequence joins TRBV7-3 and TRBJ2-5; tentatively, D is TRBD2 (6 bases). The CDR3 runs 13 residues. The V and J ends lost 2 bases and 5 bases respectively, with 9 bases between them. Germline CDR1 reads SGHTA; CDR2 reads FQGTGA. In DNA form, the CDR3 reads TGTGCCAGCAGCTTAGCCCGGGAGGAGACCCAGTACTTC. Translated, it gives CASSLAREETQYF.

The chain combines TRBV7-2 with TRBJ2-7, with 10 bases aligning to TRBD2. The germline V gene has CDR1 SGHTA and CDR2 FQGNSA. The CDR3 loop spans 15 amino acids. The trim removed 5 bases at V and 2 bases at J, leaving 6 bases unmatched. Here the CDR3 reads CASSETSGTTYEQYF. DNA of the CDR3: TGTGCCAGCAGCGAAACTAGCGGGACAACCTACGAGCAGTACTTC.

The genes are TRBV9 and TRBJ1-2, with 7 bases lining up with TRBD1. The CDR3 loop spans 13 amino acids. Germline loops: CDR1 SGDLS, CDR2 YYNGEE. Losses at the gene ends were 4 bases for V and 5 bases for J; bases not matched to a gene: 5. CDR3 sequence reads: CASSPGTVYGYTF. CDR3 sequence (DNA): TGTGCCAGCAGCCCGGGGACAGTTTATGGCTACACCTTC.

V is TRBV14 and J is TRBJ2-3, with a weak D call TRBD1 (5 bases). The germline V gene has CDR1 SGHDN and CDR2 FVKESK. The CDR3 runs to 16 residues. V dropped 3 bases and J dropped 0 bases, with 13 bases sitting between them. CDR3 sequence: CASSQGPGVSTDTQYF. The CDR3 bases are TGTGCCAGCAGCCAGGGGCCCGGCGTGAGCACAGATACGCAGTATTTT. Together with reference TRBV14 and TRBJ2-3, the CDR3 gives the full variable domain: EAGVTQFPSHSVIEKGQTVTLRCDPISGHDNLYWYRRVMGKEIKFLLHFVKESKQDESGMPNNRFLAERTGGTYSTLKVQPAELEDSGVYFCASSQGPGVSTDTQYFGPGTRLTVL.

The chain uses TRBV11-2 and TRBJ2-7, with a possible D match to TRBD2 (6 bases). The V gene lost 2 bases and the J gene lost 13 bases, with 12 bases spanning the gap. The length of the CDR3 is 11 residues. CDR1 and CDR2 from the germline V gene are SGHAT and FQNNGV. The CDR3 nucleotides read TGTGCCAGCAGCTTACGCGGGGCTCTATACTTC. Encoded protein: CASSLRGALYF.

This chain uses TRBV5-6 with TRBJ1-1, with D perhaps matching TRBD1 (5 bases). The CDR3 totals 14 residues. Trimming removed 2 bases from V and 7 bases from J, with 15 bases in between. Germline CDR1 SGHDT, CDR2 YYEEEE. The CDR3 region has the DNA TGTGCCAGCAGCTTCCAAGCGGGCACAGGTGAAGCTTTCTTT. Its protein is CASSFQAGTGEAFF.

V and J are TRBV2 and TRBJ1-2; D gene unclear. This CDR3 is 14 amino acids long. Germline CDR1 reads SNHLY; CDR2 reads FYNNEI. The V end was cut by 7 bases, the J end by 2 bases, with 14 bases between. In DNA, the CDR3 is TGTGCCAGCAACGCGCCAAATCCCAACTATGGCTACACCTTC. Translation gives CASNAPNPNYGYTF.

V usage is TRBV7-2 and J usage is TRBJ2-2, with D hard to call. Germline V CDR1 and CDR2: SGHTA, FQGNSA. The germline V and J ends were trimmed by 7 bases and 4 bases, with 16 bases remaining between them. The CDR3 has 15 amino acids. As DNA, the CDR3 is TGTGCCAGCAAAATGGTTGGCAGTATCACCGGGGAGCTGTTTTTT. This sequence encodes CASKMVGSITGELFF.

The V gene is TRBV9, the J gene TRBJ2-1; possible D gene TRBD1, 5 bases. The ends were cut back, 0 bases at V and 7 bases at J, with 14 bases in the middle. Germline V gene data show CDR1 as SGDLS and CDR2 as YYNGEE. This CDR3 region has 15 residues. CDR3: CASSVEAGSVNEQFF. CDR3 sequence (DNA): TGTGCCAGCAGCGTAGAGGCAGGGTCGGTAAATGAGCAGTTCTTC.

J is TRBJ2-4 and V is TRBV28; the match to TRBD1 covers 7 bases. The CDR3 totals 14 residues. V dropped 6 bases and J dropped 6; count of bases not matched to a gene: 8. Germline assignment: CDR1 MDHEN and CDR2 SYDVKM. CDR3 amino acids: CASSSTGTANIQYF. The DNA of the CDR3 is TGTGCCAGCAGCAGCACGGGGACAGCAAACATTCAGTACTTC.

This clone came up many times. This sequence joins TRBV11-3 and TRBJ1-5, with D maybe TRBD1 (6 bases). CDR1 and CDR2 (germline): SGHNT, YENEEA. V was shortened by 6 bases and J by 3 bases, with 15 bases between the two germline ends. CDR3 length: 15 residues. This CDR3 reads CASSPRDKYNQPQHF. The CDR3 region has the DNA TGTGCCAGCAGTCCCCGGGACAAGTACAATCAGCCCCAGCATTTT.

The chain links TRBV5-6 to TRBJ2-1, with 8 nucleotides matching TRBD1. This CDR3 has 12 residues. Trimming at V came to 4 bases and at J to 10 bases, leaving 4 bases not matched to a gene. Germline values: CDR1 SGHDT, CDR2 YYEEEE. Written as DNA, the CDR3 is TGTGCCAGCAGCCTGACAGGGGTCGAGCAGTTCTTC. Amino acid sequence: CASSLTGVEQFF. The entire variable domain, with the rest obtained from reference TRBV5-6 and TRBJ2-1, is as follows: DAGVTQSPTHLIKTRGQQVTLRCSPKSGHDTVSWYQQALGQGPQFIFQYYEEEERQRGNFPDRFSGHQFPNYSSELNVNALLLGDSALYLCASSLTGVEQFFGPGTRLTVL.

The J gene is TRBJ1-6, the V gene TRBV7-9; D not resolved. The CDR3 covers 14 residues. Germline loops: CDR1 SEHNR, CDR2 FQNEAQ (reference sequence). V was clipped by 2 bases and J by 9 bases, with 11 bases between them. The CDR3 nucleotides are TGTGCCAGCAGCTTACTAGGAGCTGCTTCACCCCTCCACTTT. The encoded protein is CASSLLGAASPLHF.

The V gene is TRBV5-4, the J gene TRBJ2-1, with 11 bases identical to TRBD1. The J segment lost 7 bases and the V segment lost 3 bases, leaving 3 bases of the junction unmatched. Germline assignment: CDR1 SGHNT and CDR2 YYREEE (reference sequence). The CDR3 extends over 14 amino acids. The CDR3 DNA sequence: TGTGCCAGCAGCTCGGGGGACAGGGGGAATGAGCAGTTCTTC. It specifies CASSSGDRGNEQFF.

V and J are TRBV30 and TRBJ2-3; 8 bases fit TRBD2. The V and J ends lost 2 bases and 4 bases, in that order; junction bases with no gene match: 5. The CDR3 length is 14 residues. The V gene's germline CDR1 is GTSNPN and CDR2 SVGIG (reference sequence). The CDR3 region has the DNA TGTGCCTGGAGTCGGGGCGGGAGGTCAGATACGCAGTATTTT. Amino acid sequence: CAWSRGGRSDTQYF.

V gene TRBV5-1 combines with J gene TRBJ2-2; the D gene is possibly TRBD1 (6 bases). The CDR3 has 14 residues. V was shortened by 3 bases and J by 3 bases, with 9 bases between the two germline ends. Germline CDR1 reads SGHRS; CDR2 reads YFSETQ. DNA for the CDR3: TGCGCCAGCAGCTCGACAGGTTACACCGGGGAGCTGTTTTTT. This sequence encodes CASSSTGYTGELFF.